Listed here are 7 T cell receptor beta chains from one sample, sequenced in a study of beta chain features in type 1 diabetes. Findings and limits, study-wide: Type 1 diabetes patients had moderately but significantly shorter TCRB CDR3s in all four CD4+ subsets.

The antigens these receptors bind are not known. TCRB transcripts that were expressed got sequenced, as all of the isolated RNA had been reverse transcribed. TCRdb's table, derived via immunoSEQ multiplex PCR, lists solely in-frame clones and lacks some. In the table there are around 690,000 clones, roughly 12% of which are singletons. The specimen was naive CD4+ T cells from blood. The receptors come from a man between 25 and 39 years old with type 1 diabetes.

The genes are TRBV4-3 and TRBJ1-6; TRBD1 might be the D (6 bases). In germline, CDR1 is LGHNA, CDR2 YSLEER. The V and J ends lost 0 bases and 3 bases respectively, with 18 bases between them. This CDR3 region has 19 residues. The CDR3 region is CASSQEGRVQGLYNSPLHF. The CDR3 DNA reads TGCGCCAGCAGCCAAGAAGGGAGGGTACAGGGCCTCTATAATTCACCCCTCCACTTT.

This clone was seen a few times. V is TRBV6-5 and J is TRBJ2-5, with 9 bases fitting TRBD1. This CDR3 is 15 amino acids long. CDR1 and CDR2 from the germline V gene are MNHEY and SVGAGI. V lost 2 bases to trimming and J lost 3 bases; unmatched junction nucleotides: 4. As DNA, the CDR3 is TGTGCCAGCAGTTACCAGGGACAGGGAGAAGAGACCCAGTACTTC. Translated, it gives CASSYQGQGEETQYF.

This clone was observed a few times. The genes are TRBV2 and TRBJ2-4; D is perhaps TRBD1 or TRBD2 (5 bases each). CDR1 SNHLY and CDR2 FYNNEI come from the germline V gene. Between the trimmed V and J ends, which lost 5 bases and 10 bases, there was a span of 12 bases. The CDR3 extends over 12 amino acids. In nucleotides, the CDR3 is TGTGCCAGCAGTTCCGGGACGAAAATTCAGTACTTC. It encodes CASSSGTKIQYF.

The V gene is TRBV5-4, the J gene TRBJ2-7; D may correspond to TRBD1 or TRBD2 (6 bases each). The CDR3 totals 15 residues. With 4 bases removed from V and 0 bases from J, the gap between germline ends came to 14 bases. Germline V gene sequence: CDR1 SGHNT, CDR2 YYREEE (reference sequence). Written as DNA, the CDR3 is TGTGCCAGCAGCCATGGAGGGGGGAGCTCCTACGAGCAGTACTTC. Translated: CASSHGGGSSYEQYF.

This clone was observed a few times. This sequence joins TRBV9 and TRBJ2-7, with 13 bases identical to TRBD2. The J segment lost 7 bases and the V segment lost 4 bases, leaving 5 bases of the junction unmatched. CDR1 is SGDLS and CDR2 is YYNGEE in the germline V gene. The CDR3 consists of 14 residues. The CDR3 nucleotides read TGTGCCAGCAGCACTAGCGGGGGGGCTGGAGAGCAGTACTTC. Translated, it gives CASSTSGGAGEQYF.

This chain connects TRBV6-1 to TRBJ2-1; weak D call: TRBD2 (6 bases). Germline V lookup: CDR1 MNHNS, CDR2 SASEGT. V lost 7 bases and J 3 bases, leaving 16 bases between the germline ends. The CDR3 is made up of 15 amino acids. For the CDR3, the DNA is TGTGCCAGCACGGGGAGGTTAGCGGTCTACAATGAGCAGTTCTTC. The encoded protein is CASTGRLAVYNEQFF.

This clone has more than one count but fewer than ten. The rearrangement links TRBV2 to TRBJ2-1; D unresolved. CDR1 is SNHLY and CDR2 is FYNNEI in the germline V gene. The CDR3 runs 14 residues. V was trimmed by 11 bases and J by 0 bases, leaving 14 bases between them. Here the CDR3 reads CASKAHLSYNEQFF. The CDR3 region has the DNA TGTGCCTCCAAGGCACATCTCTCCTACAATGAGCAGTTCTTC.